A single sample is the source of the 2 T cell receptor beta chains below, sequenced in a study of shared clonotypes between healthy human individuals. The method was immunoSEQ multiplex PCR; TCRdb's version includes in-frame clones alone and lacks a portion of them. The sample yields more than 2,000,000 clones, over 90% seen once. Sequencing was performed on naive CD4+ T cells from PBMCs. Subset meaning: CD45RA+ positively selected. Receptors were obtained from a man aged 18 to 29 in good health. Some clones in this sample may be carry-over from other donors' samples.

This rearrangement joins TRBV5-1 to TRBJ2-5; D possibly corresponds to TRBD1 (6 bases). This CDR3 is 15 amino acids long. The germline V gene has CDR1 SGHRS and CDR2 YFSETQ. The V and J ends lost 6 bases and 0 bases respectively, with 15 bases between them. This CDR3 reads CASNYGTSNQETQYF. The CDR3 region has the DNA TGCGCCAGCAACTACGGGACATCAAACCAAGAGACCCAGTACTTC.

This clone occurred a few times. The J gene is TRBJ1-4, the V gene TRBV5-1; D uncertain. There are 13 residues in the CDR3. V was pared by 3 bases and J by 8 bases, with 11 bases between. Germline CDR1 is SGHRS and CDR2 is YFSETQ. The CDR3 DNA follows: TGCGCCAGCAGCTCTGCGGAGGCGGAAAAACTGTTTTTT. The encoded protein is CASSSAEAEKLFF.